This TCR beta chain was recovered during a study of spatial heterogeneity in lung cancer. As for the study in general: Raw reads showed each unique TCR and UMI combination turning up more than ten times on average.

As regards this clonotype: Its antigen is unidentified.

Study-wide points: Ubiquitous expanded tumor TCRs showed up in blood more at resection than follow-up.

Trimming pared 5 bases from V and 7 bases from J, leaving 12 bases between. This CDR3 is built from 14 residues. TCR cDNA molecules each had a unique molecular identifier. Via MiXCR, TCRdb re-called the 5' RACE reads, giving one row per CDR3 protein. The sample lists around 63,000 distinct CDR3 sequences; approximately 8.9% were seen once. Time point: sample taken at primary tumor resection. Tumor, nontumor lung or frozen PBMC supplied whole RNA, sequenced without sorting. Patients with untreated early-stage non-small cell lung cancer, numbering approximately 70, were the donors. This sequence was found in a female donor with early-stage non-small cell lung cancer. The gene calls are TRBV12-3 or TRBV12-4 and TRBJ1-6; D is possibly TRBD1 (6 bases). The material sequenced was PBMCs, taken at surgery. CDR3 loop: CASSPKQGNSPLHF. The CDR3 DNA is TGTGCCAGCAGTCCAAAGCAGGGGAATTCACCCCTCCACTTT.